This T cell receptor (beta chain) was captured by sequencing in a study of T cells after yellow fever vaccination. Study-wide points: Some clonotypes, a small share, were shared between CD4 and CD8 compartments. Peaking faster, on day 5 versus 15, the secondary response was nonetheless weaker. From the bulk population, abundant clonotypes could contaminate and appear within FACS-sorted repertoires. Most primary-vaccination clones recurred post-booster (around 95% CD4, about 90% CD8).

Using its own MiXCR run on the 5' RACE reads, TCRdb lists one record per CDR3 protein. The sample yields some 600,000 distinct CDR3 sequences, approximately 13% seen once. This clonotype was seen a single time. Its target is unknown. V was pared by 4 bases and J by 0 bases, with 13 bases between. Per the germline V gene, CDR1 is MNHEY and CDR2 is SVGAGI. The CDR3 length is 16 residues. The sequencing here drew on PBMCs, taken on the day of the yellow fever booster vaccination. The V gene is TRBV6-5, the J gene TRBJ2-1; D perhaps matches TRBD1 (5 bases). The origin of this receptor is a man younger than 40 who received the YFV17D yellow fever vaccine. Written as DNA, the CDR3 is TGTGCCAGCAGTTCCACAGGTAAAAGCTCCTACAATGAGCAGTTCTTC. Protein sequence: CASSSTGKSSYNEQFF.